This T cell receptor beta chain was profiled in a study of regulatory T cells in long-lasting Graves disease. With iRepertoire HTBI primers and Arm-PCR of CDR3 regions, TCR beta libraries were built. Each CDR3 protein is one row after TCRdb ran MiXCR on the multiplex PCR reads. The table records 500,000 or so distinct CDR3 sequences, roughly 16% of them present only once. General study points: The study examined only peripheral blood, not thyroid tissue.

In this sample, this clonotype turned up a few times. Antigen specificity is unknown. Time point: newly diagnosed GD, antithyroid drugs for less than 3 months. The TCR library was made from RNA extracted from PBMCs. Per the germline V gene, CDR1 is SGHTA and CDR2 is FQGTGA. The ends were cut back, 5 bases at V and 2 bases at J, with 13 bases in the middle. The CDR3 runs 15 residues. These data are also associated with another study on T cells in Graves' hyperthyroidism and ophthalmopathy. That paper states: Expanded thyroid clonotypes (above 0.001) were mostly also found in blood.

The sequence derives from a woman aged 35-60 years with Graves disease. Sequenced material: peripheral blood mononuclear cells (PBMCs), taken at new diagnosis, from a patient treated with antithyroid drugs. The gene calls are TRBV7-3 and TRBJ2-1; TRBD2 is a possible D gene (6 bases). The CDR3 loop reads CASSPLADPYNEQFF. CDR3 in DNA: TGTGCCAGCAGCCCCTTAGCGGATCCCTACAATGAGCAGTTCTTC.